A single sample is the source of the 2 T cell receptor beta chains below, sequenced in a study of PD-1 blockade in classical Hodgkin lymphoma. Assay: immunoSEQ multiplex PCR; the TCRdb copy retains only in-frame clones and omits some. The table has tens of thousands of clones, 85% to 90% seen once; the top ten hold around 2.4%. All the patients suffered relapse after autologous stem cell transplantation, and brentuximab vedotin exposure differed. Magnetic negative selection was used to purify CD4+ T cells from PBMCs that had been thawed. This specimen consisted of CD4+ T cells from blood, obtained at baseline. All receptors come from a human donor with classical Hodgkin lymphoma.

The chain is built from TRBV30 and TRBJ2-7; 12 nucleotides line up with TRBD2. There are 14 residues in the CDR3. The V segment lost 2 bases and the J segment 4 bases; nucleotides outside the gene matches: 3. CDR1 and CDR2 (germline): GTSNPN, SVGIG (reference sequence). CDR3 DNA: TGTGCCTGGAGTCTAGCGGGAGGGCCTTACGAGCAGTACTTC. Protein product: CAWSLAGGPYEQYF.

This clone has only one observation. The chain is built from TRBV30 and TRBJ2-2; a weak D match, TRBD1 (5 bases). This CDR3 has 14 residues. CDR1 and CDR2 from the germline V gene are GTSNPN and SVGIG (reference sequence). V gave up 4 bases and J gave up 1 base, with 10 bases separating them. This chain's CDR3 is CAWKRQRNTGELFF. The CDR3 DNA follows: TGTGCCTGGAAGAGACAGCGGAACACCGGGGAGCTGTTTTTT.